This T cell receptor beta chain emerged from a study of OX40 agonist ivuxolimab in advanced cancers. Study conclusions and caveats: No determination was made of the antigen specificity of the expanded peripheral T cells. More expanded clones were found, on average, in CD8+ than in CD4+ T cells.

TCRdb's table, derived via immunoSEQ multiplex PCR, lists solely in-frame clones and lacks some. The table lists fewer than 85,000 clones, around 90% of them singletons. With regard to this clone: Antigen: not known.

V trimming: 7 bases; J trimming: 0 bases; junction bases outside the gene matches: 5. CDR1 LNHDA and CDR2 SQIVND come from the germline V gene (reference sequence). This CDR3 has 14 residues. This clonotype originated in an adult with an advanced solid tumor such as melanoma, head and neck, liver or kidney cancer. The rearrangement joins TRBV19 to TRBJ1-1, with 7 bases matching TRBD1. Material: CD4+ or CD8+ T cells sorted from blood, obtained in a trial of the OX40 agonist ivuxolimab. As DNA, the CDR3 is TGTGCCAGTACCGCCGGGACAGTGAACACTGAAGCTTTCTTT. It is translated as CASTAGTVNTEAFF.